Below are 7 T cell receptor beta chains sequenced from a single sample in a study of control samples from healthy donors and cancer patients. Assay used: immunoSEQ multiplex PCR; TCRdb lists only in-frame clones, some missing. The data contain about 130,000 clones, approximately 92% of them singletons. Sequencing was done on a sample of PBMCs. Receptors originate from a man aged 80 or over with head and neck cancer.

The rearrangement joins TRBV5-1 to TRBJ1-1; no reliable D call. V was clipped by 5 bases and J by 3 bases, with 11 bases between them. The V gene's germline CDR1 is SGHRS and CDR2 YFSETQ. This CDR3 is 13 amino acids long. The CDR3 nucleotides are TGCGCCAGCAGATATGGTGGGGACACTGAAGCTTTCTTT. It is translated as CASRYGGDTEAFF.

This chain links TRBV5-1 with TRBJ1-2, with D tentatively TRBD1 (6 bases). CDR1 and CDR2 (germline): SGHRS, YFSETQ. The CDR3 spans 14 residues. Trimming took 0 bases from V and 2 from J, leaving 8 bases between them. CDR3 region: CASSLEGTNYGYTF. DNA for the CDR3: TGCGCCAGCAGCTTGGAAGGGACAAACTATGGCTACACCTTC.

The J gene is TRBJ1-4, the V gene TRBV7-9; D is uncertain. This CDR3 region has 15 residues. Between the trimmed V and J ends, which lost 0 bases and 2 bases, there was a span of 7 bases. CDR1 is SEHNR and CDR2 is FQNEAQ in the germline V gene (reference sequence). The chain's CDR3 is CASSLAGPTNEKLFF. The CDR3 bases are TGTGCCAGCAGCTTAGCCGGACCTACTAATGAAAAACTGTTTTTT.

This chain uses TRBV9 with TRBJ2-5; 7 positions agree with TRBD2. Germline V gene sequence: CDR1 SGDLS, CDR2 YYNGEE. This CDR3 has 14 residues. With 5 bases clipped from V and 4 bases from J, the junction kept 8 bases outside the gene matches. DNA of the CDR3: TGTGCCAGCAGGCCCAGCGGGATAGGAGAGACCCAGTACTTC. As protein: CASRPSGIGETQYF.

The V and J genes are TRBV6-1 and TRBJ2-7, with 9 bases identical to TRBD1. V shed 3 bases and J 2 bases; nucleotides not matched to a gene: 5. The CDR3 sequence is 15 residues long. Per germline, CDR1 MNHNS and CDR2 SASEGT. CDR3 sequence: CASSEGQGGTYEQYF. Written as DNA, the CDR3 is TGTGCCAGCAGTGAGGGACAGGGTGGGACCTACGAGCAGTACTTC.

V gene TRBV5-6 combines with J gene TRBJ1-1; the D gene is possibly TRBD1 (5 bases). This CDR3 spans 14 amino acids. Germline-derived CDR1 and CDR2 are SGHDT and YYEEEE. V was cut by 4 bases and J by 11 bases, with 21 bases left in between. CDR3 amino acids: CASSPQWERGYAFF. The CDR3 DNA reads TGTGCCAGCAGCCCCCAGTGGGAAAGGGGCTATGCTTTCTTT.

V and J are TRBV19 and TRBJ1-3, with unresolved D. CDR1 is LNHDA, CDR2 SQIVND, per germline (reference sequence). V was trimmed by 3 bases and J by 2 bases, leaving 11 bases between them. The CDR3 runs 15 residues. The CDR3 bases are TGTGCCAGTAGTATCTCCTCATACGCTGGAAACACCATATATTTT. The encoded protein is CASSISSYAGNTIYF.